This T cell receptor (beta chain) was recorded in a study of human T cells and chemical hapten exposure. Germline values: CDR1 KGHSH, CDR2 LQKENI. Trimming pared 2 bases from V and 6 bases from J, leaving 13 bases between. There are 14 residues in the CDR3. This clonotype was counted between two and nine times. The antigen remains undetermined. Whole-study results and caveats: In comparison with controls, expanded TCRs gave rise to a significantly larger number of large CDR3 similarity clusters.

Time point specified: patch test 3, about 24 weeks after DPC sensitization. The treatment is: therapeutic diphenylcyclopropenone sensitization with weekly scalp DPC. TCRdb re-called the RACE reads through MiXCR, storing one row per CDR3 protein. The data contain about 160,000 distinct CDR3 sequences, about 30% of them singletons. This sample comprised whole blood, obtained in connection with sensitization to the hapten diphenylcyclopropenone (DPC). This TCR was recovered from a woman between 18 and 30 years old with alopecia areata. Some clones in this sample may be carry-over from other donors' samples. The rearrangement uses TRBV18 and TRBJ1-2; no firm D call. The CDR3 region has the DNA TGTGCCAGCTCACCAGTAGCGGGCGGTGATGGCTACACCTTC. Its protein is CASSPVAGGDGYTF. Drawing the rest from reference TRBV18 and TRBJ1-2, the complete variable domain is NAGVMQNPRHLVRRRGQEARLRCSPMKGHSHVYWYRQLPEEGLKFMVYLQKENIIDESGMPKERFSAEFPKEGPSILRIQQVVRGDSAAYFCASSPVAGGDGYTFGSGTRLTVV.